This entry is about one TCR beta chain. The sample originates from a study of blood T cell repertoires in COVID-19. J was trimmed by 2 bases and V by 2 bases; bases with no gene match: 5. The CDR3 totals 17 residues. Germline loops: CDR1 SEHNR, CDR2 FQNEAQ (reference sequence). Sequencing used immunoSEQ multiplex PCR; TCRdb keeps in-frame clones, though not all of them. The table has some 150,000 clones, approximately 88% seen once. V usage is TRBV7-9 and J usage is TRBJ2-2; 10 bases align to TRBD2. The TCR sequence derives from a human donor in a cohort sampled during active COVID-19. Sequencing was done on a sample of peripheral blood. The CDR3 bases are TGTGCCAGCAGCTTACTGACTAGCGGGTATAACACCGGGGAGCTGTTTTTT. Amino acid sequence: CASSLLTSGYNTGELFF.